This TCR beta chain was profiled in a study of cytotoxic CD8 clonotypes in ibrutinib-treated CLL. Using immunoSEQ multiplex PCR, the repertoire was profiled, and TCRdb retains in-frame clones only, with some absent. The data show hundreds of thousands of clones, with 70% seen just once and 15% held by the top ten. Germline lookup yields CDR1 LGHNA and CDR2 YNFKEQ. The J segment lost 4 bases and the V segment lost 3 bases, leaving 8 bases of the junction unmatched. This CDR3 region has 16 residues. This specimen consisted of PBMCs, obtained after 24 months of ibrutinib treatment. This sequence originates from a human donor with chronic lymphocytic leukemia. The chain has TRBV4-2 and TRBJ1-4; 7 nucleotides line up with TRBD1. The CDR3: CASSQVRTGDNEKLFF. CDR3 coding DNA: TGTGCCAGCAGCCAGGTCAGGACAGGTGATAATGAAAAACTGTTTTTT.